A single T cell receptor (beta chain) is shown here with its context. The record originates from a study of blood T cell repertoires in COVID-19. J gave up 1 base and V 6 bases, and 6 bases lay outside the gene matches. CDR1 is WSHSY and CDR2 is SAAADI in the germline V gene. The CDR3 runs 15 residues. Profiling relied on immunoSEQ multiplex PCR, and the TCRdb table lists in-frame clones only, not all of them. The data show just under 85,000 clones, with about 83% seen just once and roughly 30% held by the top ten. The TCR originated in a woman of 80 years or more with acute or convalescent COVID-19. The chain links TRBV10-2 to TRBJ1-1; 9 bases fit TRBD1. Sequences were obtained from peripheral blood. The CDR3 coding sequence is TGCGCCAGCAGCGACCAGGGACAGGGGAACACTGAAGCTTTCTTT. This gives the protein CASSDQGQGNTEAFF.